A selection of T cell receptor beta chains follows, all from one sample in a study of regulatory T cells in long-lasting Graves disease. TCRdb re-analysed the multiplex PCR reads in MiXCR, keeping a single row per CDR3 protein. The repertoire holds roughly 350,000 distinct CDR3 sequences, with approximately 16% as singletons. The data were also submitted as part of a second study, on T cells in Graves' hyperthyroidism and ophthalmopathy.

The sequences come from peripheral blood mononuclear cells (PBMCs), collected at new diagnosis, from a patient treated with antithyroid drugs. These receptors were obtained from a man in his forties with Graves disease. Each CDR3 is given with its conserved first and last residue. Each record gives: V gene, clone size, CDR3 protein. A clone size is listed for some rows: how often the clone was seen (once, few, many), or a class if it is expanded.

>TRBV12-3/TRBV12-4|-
CASSFSVRGSEQFF
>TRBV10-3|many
CAISGGDEHLVIEQYF
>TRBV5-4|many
CASSLDPGLTYYEQYF
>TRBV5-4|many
CASSPPPGGPYEQYF
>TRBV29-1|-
CSGVLSGGTNTQYF
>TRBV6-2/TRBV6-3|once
CASSTRDGYEQYF
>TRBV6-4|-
CASSRTGHGANVLTF
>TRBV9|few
CASSARDSPLNTEAFF
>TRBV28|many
CASRPTGGEVVNTEAFF
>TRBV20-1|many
CSARKGTYGYTF
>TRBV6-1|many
CASSRDTGSNEQFF
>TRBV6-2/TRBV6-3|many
CASSYQPGVAGELFF
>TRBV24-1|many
CATSALLGRETQYF
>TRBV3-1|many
CASSHGVDKETQYF
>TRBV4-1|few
CASSRRTGTGEYEQYF
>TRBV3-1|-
CASSQIPNTEAFF
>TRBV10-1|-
CASSRDRGSDTEAFF
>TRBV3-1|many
CASSQAASVLQETQYF
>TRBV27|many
CASSLRPSGANSYEQYF
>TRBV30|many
CAWSVGHLYEQYF
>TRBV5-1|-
CASSSDYGYQETQYF
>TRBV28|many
CASSLLGREAEAFF
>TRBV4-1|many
CASSQDPQSNQPQHF
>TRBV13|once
CASSLARAGGYTF
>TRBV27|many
CASSFRQTSYNEQFF
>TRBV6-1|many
CASRRQGVETEAFF
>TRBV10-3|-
CAINAGERQPQHF
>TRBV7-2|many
CASSPWTGRGEQYF
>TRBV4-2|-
CASSQTKQGSSGNTIYF
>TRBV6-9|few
CASSYSQFRTQHQPQHF
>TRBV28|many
CASSFNRANSPLHF
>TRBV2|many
CASRKVTYGYTF
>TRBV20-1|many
CSARPDPSGPQHF
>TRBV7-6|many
CASSEGRPNTEAFF
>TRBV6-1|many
CASRKGLAGSSYNEQFF
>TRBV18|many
CASSPRAGLVANVLTF
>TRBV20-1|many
CSARFSHVEKLFF
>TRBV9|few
CASSARQKETDTQYF
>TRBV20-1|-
CSARHREFSYEQYF
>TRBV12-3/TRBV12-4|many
CASSFFPRNRGELFF
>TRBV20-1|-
CSARDHRNTGELFF
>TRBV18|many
CASSPRELTSGGYEQYF
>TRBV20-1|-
CSARVDNNEQFF
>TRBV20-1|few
CGATALDRGSPLHF
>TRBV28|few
CASSGWWEEFF
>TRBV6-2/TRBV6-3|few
CASSFRVTNYGYTF
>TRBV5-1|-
CASSLDPGQSTDTQYF
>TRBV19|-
CASSIAAGNTDTQYF
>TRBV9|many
CASSFFLANTEAFF
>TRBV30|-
CAWSYHSGANVLTF
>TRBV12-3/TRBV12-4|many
CASRVSGTYNEQFF